The clone carrying this T cell receptor (beta chain) was counted only a few times. What it recognizes is unknown. Patients selected for sequencing had displayed CD8+CD57+ cell expansion by flow cytometry. Untreated patients provided the blood samples, with no therapy given before sampling. This entry comes from a study of CD8+CD57+ T cells in acquired aplastic anemia. Study-level information: Each DNA sample taken from sorted CD4+ and CD8+ cells came to 3 to 4 ug on average. The study, taken as a whole, reports: Between patients and controls, CD8+ Simpson's diversity did not vary significantly. Common to patients and controls were roughly 30 CD8+ CDR3 sequences.

V was trimmed by 1 base and J by 8 bases, leaving 23 bases between them. CDR3 length: 16 amino acids. Germline assignment: CDR1 GTSNPN and CDR2 SVGIG (reference sequence). For CDR3 and TCR beta VDJ profiling, genomic DNA was the template used. Each CDR3 protein gets one entry after TCRdb re-called the reads with MiXCR. The data show under 200,000 distinct CDR3 sequences, 40% to 50% seen once. The chain uses TRBV30 and TRBJ1-2; TRBD1 might be the D (6 bases). The origin of this receptor is a human donor with aplastic anemia. The material sequenced was sorted CD4+, CD8+, or CD8+CD57+ T cells (not recorded which) from PBMCs. Here the CDR3 reads CAWSDQGRGFLRGYTF. The CDR3 DNA sequence: TGTGCCTGGAGTGATCAGGGGCGTGGGTTCTTACGGGGCTACACCTTC.